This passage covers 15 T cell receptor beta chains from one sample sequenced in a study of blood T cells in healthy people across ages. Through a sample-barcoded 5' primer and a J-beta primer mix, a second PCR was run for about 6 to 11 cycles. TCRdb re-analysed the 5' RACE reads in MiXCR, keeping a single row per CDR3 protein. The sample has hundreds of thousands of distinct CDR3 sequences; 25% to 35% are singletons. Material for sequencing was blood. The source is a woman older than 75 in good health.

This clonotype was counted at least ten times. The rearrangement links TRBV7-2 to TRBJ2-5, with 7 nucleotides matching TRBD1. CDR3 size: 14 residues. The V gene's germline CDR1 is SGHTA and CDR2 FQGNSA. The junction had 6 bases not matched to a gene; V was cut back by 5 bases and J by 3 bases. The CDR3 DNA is TGTGCCAGCAGCCCAGGGACAGTAAAAGAGACCCAGTACTTC. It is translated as CASSPGTVKETQYF.

The CDR3 protein is CSVPGLAVENEQFF. The CDR3 DNA follows: TGCAGCGTACCGGGACTAGCGGTCGAAAATGAGCAGTTCTTC. The rearrangement joins TRBV29-1 to TRBJ2-1; 11 positions agree with TRBD2. Germline V gene lookup returns CDR1 SQVTM and CDR2 ANQGSEA. The trim removed 6 bases at V and 7 bases at J, leaving 8 bases unmatched. The CDR3 has 14 amino acids.

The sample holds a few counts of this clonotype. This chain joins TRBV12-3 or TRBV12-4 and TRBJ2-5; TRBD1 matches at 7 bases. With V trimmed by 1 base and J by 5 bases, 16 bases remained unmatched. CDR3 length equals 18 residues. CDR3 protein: CASSLGKNTGARSETQYF. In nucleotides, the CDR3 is TGTGCCAGCAGTTTAGGCAAAAACACAGGGGCCCGGAGCGAGACCCAGTACTTC.

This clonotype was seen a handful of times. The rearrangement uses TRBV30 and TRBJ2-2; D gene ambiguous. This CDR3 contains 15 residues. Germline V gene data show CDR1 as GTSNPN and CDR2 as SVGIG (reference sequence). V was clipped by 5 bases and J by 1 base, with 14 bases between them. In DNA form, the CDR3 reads TGTGCCTGGGACCCAGGAGCGCGGAACACCGGGGAGCTGTTTTTT. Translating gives CAWDPGARNTGELFF.

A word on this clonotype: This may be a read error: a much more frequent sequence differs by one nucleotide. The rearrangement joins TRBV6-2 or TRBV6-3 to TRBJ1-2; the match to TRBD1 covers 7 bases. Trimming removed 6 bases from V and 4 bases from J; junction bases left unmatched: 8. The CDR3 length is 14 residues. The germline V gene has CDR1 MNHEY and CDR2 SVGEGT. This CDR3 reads CASRFQGGAYGYTF. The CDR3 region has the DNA TGTGCCAGCAGGTTCCAAGGGGGCGCCTATGGCTACACCTTC.

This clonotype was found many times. This CDR3 is CASTHSSTSTDTQYF. In DNA form, the CDR3 reads TGTGCCAGCACTCATAGCAGTACTAGCACAGATACGCAGTATTTT. The gene calls are TRBV28 and TRBJ2-3; no definite D call. Germline V CDR1 and CDR2: MDHEN, SYDVKM. The CDR3 totals 15 residues. With 7 bases removed from V and 0 bases from J, the gap between germline ends came to 14 bases.

CDR3 in amino acids: CASSRGWGGRQETQYF. CDR3 sequence (DNA): TGTGCCAGCAGCCGAGGATGGGGAGGGCGACAAGAGACCCAGTACTTC. V usage is TRBV7-9 and J usage is TRBJ2-5, with 7 bases that match TRBD2. The germline V gene encodes CDR1 SEHNR and CDR2 FQNEAQ (reference sequence). The ends lost 5 bases at V and 2 bases at J; junction bases unmatched: 11. This CDR3 is built from 16 residues.

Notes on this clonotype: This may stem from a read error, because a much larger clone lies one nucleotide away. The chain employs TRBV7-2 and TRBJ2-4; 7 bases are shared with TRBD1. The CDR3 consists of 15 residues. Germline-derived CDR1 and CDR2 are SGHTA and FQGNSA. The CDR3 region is CASSIGTVAKNIRYF. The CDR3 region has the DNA TGTGCCAGCAGCATTGGGACAGTAGCCAAAAACATTCGGTACTTC. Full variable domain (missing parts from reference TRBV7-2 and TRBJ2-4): GAGVSQSPSNKVTEKGKDVELRCDPISGHTALYWYRQSLGQGLEFLIYFQGNSAPDKSGLPSDRFSAERTGGSVSTLTIQRTQQEDSAVYLCASSIGTVAKNIRYFGAGTRLSVL.

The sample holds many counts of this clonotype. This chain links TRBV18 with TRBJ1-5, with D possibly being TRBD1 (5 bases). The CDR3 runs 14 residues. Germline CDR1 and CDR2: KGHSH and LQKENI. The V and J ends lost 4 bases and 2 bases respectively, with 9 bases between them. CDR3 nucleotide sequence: TGTGCCAGCTCACGGGGAGGGGGCAATCAGCCCCAGCATTTT. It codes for CASSRGGGNQPQHF.

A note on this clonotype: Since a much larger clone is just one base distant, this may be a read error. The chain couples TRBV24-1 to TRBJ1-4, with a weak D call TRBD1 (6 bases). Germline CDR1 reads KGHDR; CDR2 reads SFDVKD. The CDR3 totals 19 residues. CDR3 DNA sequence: TGTGCCACCCGTGATATCGGGACACCCCAACTGACAACTAATGAAAAACTGTTTTTT. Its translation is CATRDIGTPQLTTNEKLFF.

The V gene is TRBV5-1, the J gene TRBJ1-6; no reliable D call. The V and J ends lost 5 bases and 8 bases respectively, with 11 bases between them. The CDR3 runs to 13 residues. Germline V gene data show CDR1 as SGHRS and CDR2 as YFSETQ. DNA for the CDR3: TGCGCCAGCAGTCCAGGAAAAGATTCACCCCTCCACTTT. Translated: CASSPGKDSPLHF.

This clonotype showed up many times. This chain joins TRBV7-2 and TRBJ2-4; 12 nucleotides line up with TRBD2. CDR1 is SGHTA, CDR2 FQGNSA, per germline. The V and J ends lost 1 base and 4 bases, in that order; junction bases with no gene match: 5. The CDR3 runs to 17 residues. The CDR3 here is CASSLVRLAGGKNIQYF. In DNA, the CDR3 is TGTGCCAGCAGCTTAGTGAGGCTAGCGGGGGGGAAAAACATTCAGTACTTC. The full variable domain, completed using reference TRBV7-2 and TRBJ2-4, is GAGVSQSPSNKVTEKGKDVELRCDPISGHTALYWYRQSLGQGLEFLIYFQGNSAPDKSGLPSDRFSAERTGGSVSTLTIQRTQQEDSAVYLCASSLVRLAGGKNIQYFGAGTRLSVL.

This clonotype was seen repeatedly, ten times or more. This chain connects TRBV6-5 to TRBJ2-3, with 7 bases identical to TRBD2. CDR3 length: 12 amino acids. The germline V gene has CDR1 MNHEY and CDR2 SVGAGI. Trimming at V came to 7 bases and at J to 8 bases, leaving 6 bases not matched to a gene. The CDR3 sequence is CASTGTTTTQYF. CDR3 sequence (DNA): TGTGCCAGCACCGGGACTACCACTACGCAGTATTTT.

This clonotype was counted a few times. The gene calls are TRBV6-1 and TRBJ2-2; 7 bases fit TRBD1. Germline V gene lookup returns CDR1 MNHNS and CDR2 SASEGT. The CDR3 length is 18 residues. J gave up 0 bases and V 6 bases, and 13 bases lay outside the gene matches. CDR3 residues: CASRKDRPLNANTGELFF. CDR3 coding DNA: TGTGCCAGCAGGAAGGACAGGCCCCTCAACGCGAACACCGGGGAGCTGTTTTTT.

The CDR3: CSARARRGHPDTQYF. DNA for the CDR3: TGCAGTGCTAGGGCGCGGCGGGGACACCCGGATACGCAGTATTTT. The chain combines TRBV20-1 with TRBJ2-3, with D perhaps assigned TRBD1 or TRBD2 (6 bases each). Germline CDR1 DFQATT, CDR2 SNEGSKA (reference sequence). This CDR3 spans 15 amino acids. The V end was cut by 3 bases, the J end by 6 bases, with 19 bases between.